Given below is one T cell receptor beta chain in context. Its matching antigen is unknown. Measured with immunoSEQ multiplex PCR; TCRdb has only the in-frame clones, and not every one. The sample contains hundreds of thousands of clones, about 80% of which appear only once. The CDR3 totals 13 residues. The data were taken from a study of Ad26.COV2.S vaccination and SARS-CoV-2 variants. Overall study: Once or twice, 56 days apart, Ad26.COV2.S was delivered intramuscularly. Broader study findings: Relative to placebo recipients, vaccine recipients exhibited elevated spike-specific TCR breadth. Non-spike TCR breadth did not differ much between vaccine and placebo recipients.

Noted treatment: some 20 received Ad26.COV2.S at low or high dose, single or two shots; about 5 received placebo; per-sample allocation not given. The study sampled participants on day 63 after the first vaccine or placebo injection. Expressing Wuhan-strain SARS-CoV-2 spike, an Ad26 vector served as the vaccine. This chain joins TRBV21-1 and TRBJ1-2. TRBV21-1 is an annotated pseudogene. The clonotype comes from a person between 18 and 65 years old who received the Ad26.COV2.S COVID-19 vaccine or a placebo. Sample: peripheral blood, taken in a trial of Ad26.COV2.S vaccine versus placebo. CDR3 amino acids: CASSKGGGCGYTF. The DNA of the CDR3 is TGTGCCAGCAGCAAAGGCGGCGGATGTGGCTACACCTTC.